This TCR beta chain came from a study of blood T cell repertoires in COVID-19. At the level of the study: Samples taken during acute and convalescent COVID-19 were collected in the United States, Italy and Spain. T cells, B-cell-depleted T cells, or PBMCs supplied cDNA or gDNA.

Trimming took 8 bases from V and 5 from J; bases not matched to a gene: 7. The CDR3 spans 14 residues. Germline V lookup: CDR1 MNHEY, CDR2 SMNVEV (reference sequence). Seattle enrolled patients during active infection and tracked them longitudinally. The repertoire was sequenced with immunoSEQ multiplex PCR; TCRdb's copy has only in-frame clones and lacks some. Of about 210,000 clones listed, approximately 80% were seen once; the top ten hold over 6.5%. The sequencing input was peripheral blood. The genes are TRBV27 and TRBJ2-1; 9 bases fit TRBD2. This TCR was sampled from a woman older than 75 with COVID-19, enrolled during active disease. CDR3 coding DNA: TGTGCCAGCCAGAAGCGGGAGGCTCACAATGAGCAGTTCTTC. As protein: CASQKREAHNEQFF.